The following is a T cell receptor (beta chain) sequence with its context. This clonotype was seen many times. Its antigen is not yet known. Per-base quality was not reported, and no clone a single base away is much larger than it. The source of the sample is a study of patients and donors after allogeneic stem cell transplantation (dated by TCRdb to between 2020 and 2021). Receptors were amplified or captured by RT-PCR. For sequencing, a NextSeq 550 was employed. TCRdb itself trimmed the public reads at Q25 with fastp, ran MiXCR and retained productive beta chains. Under each unique CDR3 protein, matching rows form one entry showing the most common genes and DNA. The sample data list approximately 170,000 distinct CDR3 sequences, and about 30% of these were observed just once. The top ten clonotypes cover approximately 3.5% of the sample. The V end gives up 1 base and the J end 0 bases, leaving 9 bases in the junction not matched to a gene. The CDR3 contains 17 residues, cysteine and phenylalanine counted. Just CDR3 DNA is preserved here, 51 bases in frame from base 1. From a lookup of the germline V gene, CDR1 and CDR2 are LGHNA and YNFKEQ.

In this chain, TRBV4-2 is recombined with TRBJ2-7, and TRBD1 aligns with 7 junction nucleotides. The sequence was obtained from a human donor who was either an allogeneic HSCT recipient or a stem cell or donor lymphocyte infusion donor (not recorded which). It is not recorded whose cells these are; they may come from a transplant donor. The specimen was blood, either unsorted or a sorted T cell fraction (not recorded which). For the CDR3, the sequence is CASSQGLRTGSSYEQYF. The DNA is as follows: TGTGCCAGCAGCCAAGGTCTTCGGACAGGTAGCTCCTACGAGCAGTACTTC.